The 29 T cell receptor beta chains presented below share a single source sample, sequenced in a study of cytomegalovirus exposure and HLA in healthy donors. PCR used 60 Vbeta primers and 13 Jbeta primers. Sequencing was performed with immunoSEQ multiplex PCR; in TCRdb, only in-frame clones are kept and a portion is missing. The repertoire consists of fewer than 120,000 clones, with around 76% occurring once and the leading ten covering roughly 12%. Input material: PBMCs. The source of these receptors is a man aged 25-45 years in good health and CMV-seropositive.

This chain links TRBV6-1 with TRBJ2-7; TRBD2 matches 14 bases. CDR1 is MNHNS, CDR2 SASEGT, per germline. This CDR3 is 14 amino acids long. Trimming removed 4 bases from V and 4 bases from J; junction bases left unmatched: 0. CDR3 nucleotides: TGTGCCAGCAGTGGGACTAGCGGGGGGTACGAGCAGTACTTC. Translation: CASSGTSGGYEQYF.

The chain couples TRBV6-5 to TRBJ2-5; TRBD1 is a possible D gene (6 bases). CDR1 is MNHEY, CDR2 SVGAGI, per germline. V was trimmed by 5 bases and J by 5 bases, leaving 12 bases between them. This CDR3 is 13 amino acids long. The CDR3 spells CASSVGAGETQYF. Here the CDR3 DNA reads TGTGCCAGCAGTGTGGGGGCTGGGGAGACCCAGTACTTC.

The chain joins TRBV19 to TRBJ1-3; D is perhaps TRBD1 (5 bases). V dropped 2 bases and J dropped 3 bases, with 11 bases sitting between them. Germline V gives CDR1 LNHDA, CDR2 SQIVND (reference sequence). The CDR3 sequence is 15 residues long. The CDR3 DNA reads as TGTGCCAGTAGTATATCTTCAGGGATTGGAAACACCATATATTTT. This translates into CASSISSGIGNTIYF.

This clone has only a few counts. The chain couples TRBV7-8 to TRBJ2-1, with 10 bases matching TRBD2. Germline V gene lookup returns CDR1 SGHVS and CDR2 FQNEAQ. CDR3 length: 17 amino acids. Trimming took 5 bases from V and 6 from J; bases not matched to a gene: 13. The CDR3 protein is CASSPRLAGVWGNEQFF. DNA of the CDR3: TGTGCCAGCAGCCCCCGACTAGCGGGTGTATGGGGCAATGAGCAGTTCTTC.

Written as DNA, the CDR3 is TGCGCCACCTCGGACACTACAGATTCACCCCTCCACTTT. It is translated as CATSDTTDSPLHF. The chain carries TRBV5-1 and TRBJ1-6, with a tentative D call TRBD1 (5 bases). The V and J ends lost 9 bases and 8 bases respectively, with 15 bases between them. Per germline, CDR1 SGHRS and CDR2 YFSETQ. The CDR3 has 13 residues.

The chain employs TRBV2 and TRBJ2-3; D not resolved. Germline V gene data show CDR1 as SNHLY and CDR2 as FYNNEI. This CDR3 has 16 amino acids. V was cut by 5 bases and J by 0 bases, with 15 bases left in between. As DNA, the CDR3 is TGTGCCAGCAGTCCCAACCTGGCGACTAGCACAGATACGCAGTATTTT. This encodes CASSPNLATSTDTQYF.

J is TRBJ1-2 and V is TRBV10-3; 10 nucleotides agree with TRBD1. The ends lost 2 bases at V and 8 bases at J; junction bases unmatched: 8. The germline V gene has CDR1 ENHRY and CDR2 SYGVKD. The CDR3 length is 15 residues. The CDR3: CAISETTGGLSGYTF. The CDR3 DNA sequence: TGTGCCATCAGTGAGACGACAGGGGGCCTCTCCGGCTACACCTTC.

V usage is TRBV28 and J usage is TRBJ1-2, with D possibly matching TRBD1 (5 bases). Trimming shortened V by 6 bases and J by 4 bases, and 15 bases separated the two germline ends. CDR3 length: 14 residues. Per the germline V gene, CDR1 is MDHEN and CDR2 is SYDVKM. The CDR3: CASSGGGYGYGYTF. CDR3 bases: TGTGCCAGCAGCGGGGGGGGGTATGGCTATGGCTACACCTTC.

Only one count was recorded for this clone. CDR3 DNA sequence: TGTGCCAGCAGCTTGGGACTCCCTAATGAAAAACTGTTTTTT. Its translation is CASSLGLPNEKLFF. The chain uses TRBV5-5 and TRBJ1-4; D remains ambiguous. With 0 bases removed from V and 3 bases from J, the gap between germline ends came to 6 bases. Germline-derived CDR1 and CDR2 are SGHKS and YYEKEE (reference sequence). This CDR3 has 14 amino acids.

The rearrangement links TRBV5-4 to TRBJ2-7; D is perhaps TRBD2 (5 bases). Germline V gene data show CDR1 as SGHNT and CDR2 as YYREEE (reference sequence). Deletions cut 2 bases from V and 5 bases from J, with 11 bases between. The CDR3 runs 13 residues. In DNA form, the CDR3 reads TGTGCCAGCAGCTTCTCGGGGTTCCACGAGCAGTACTTC. It specifies CASSFSGFHEQYF.

The V call is TRBV4-3, the J call TRBJ2-5; 10 positions match TRBD2. The length of the CDR3 is 17 residues. V lost 0 bases and J lost 4; bases outside the gene matches: 8. Germline V gives CDR1 LGHNA, CDR2 YSLEER. The CDR3 loop reads CASSQDWLAGDVETQYF. CDR3 DNA: TGCGCCAGCAGCCAAGATTGGCTAGCGGGGGATGTAGAGACCCAGTACTTC.

The chain has TRBV5-1 and TRBJ1-4; D is possibly TRBD1 (5 bases). V lost 2 bases to trimming and J lost 8 bases, with 13 bases between them. Germline-derived CDR1 and CDR2 are SGHRS and YFSETQ. The CDR3 contains 14 residues. The CDR3 nucleotides are TGCGCCAGCAGCTTAGACGATGCAGGGGAAAAACTGTTTTTT. Its protein is CASSLDDAGEKLFF.

This clone was detected once. The chain joins TRBV18 to TRBJ2-1; 7 bases line up with TRBD1. Germline values: CDR1 KGHSH, CDR2 LQKENI. Trimming took 0 bases from V and 3 from J; bases not matched to a gene: 5. This CDR3 spans 16 amino acids. DNA of the CDR3: TGTGCCAGCTCACCACCGCGAGGGGGCTACTACAATGAGCAGTTCTTC. Protein product: CASSPPRGGYYNEQFF.

This chain connects TRBV11-3 to TRBJ1-1, with 7 bases that match TRBD1. This CDR3 has 16 amino acids. The J segment lost 3 bases and the V segment lost 5 bases, leaving 12 bases of the junction unmatched. Germline CDR1 SGHNT, CDR2 YENEEA. The CDR3 DNA follows: TGTGCCAGCAGCCCCCGGACAGGTCCCCAAGACACTGAAGCTTTCTTT. This sequence encodes CASSPRTGPQDTEAFF.

DNA of the CDR3: TGTGCCAGCAGCACCGGGTACCCTGAGGGTGAGCAGTACTTC. It yields the protein CASSTGYPEGEQYF. The genes are TRBV7-8 and TRBJ2-5; TRBD2 is a possible D gene (5 bases). The germline V gene encodes CDR1 SGHVS and CDR2 FQNEAQ. This CDR3 has 14 amino acids. The germline V and J ends were trimmed by 5 bases and 11 bases, with 21 bases remaining between them.

The V and J genes are TRBV19 and TRBJ1-5, with 10 positions matching TRBD1. V lost 4 bases, J lost 4 bases, and 1 base stayed unmatched. CDR3 length: 14 residues. Germline V gives CDR1 LNHDA, CDR2 SQIVND (reference sequence). CDR3 sequence reads: CASSRQGANQPQHF. CDR3 nucleotides: TGTGCCAGTAGTAGACAGGGGGCTAATCAGCCCCAGCATTTT.

The gene calls are TRBV11-1 and TRBJ2-7; 10 nucleotides align to TRBD1. The CDR3 is made up of 16 amino acids. V lost 5 bases and J lost 3; bases outside the gene matches: 10. Per germline, CDR1 SGHAT and CDR2 FQDESV (reference sequence). The CDR3 protein is CASSDGTGDLYYEQYF. The CDR3 DNA sequence: TGTGCCAGCAGCGACGGGACAGGGGACCTATACTACGAGCAGTACTTC.

The chain couples TRBV19 to TRBJ2-2, with TRBD1 matching over 12 bases. Trimming cost V 4 bases and J 4 bases; bases outside gene matches: 4. This CDR3 is 16 amino acids long. CDR1 and CDR2 (germline): LNHDA, SQIVND (reference sequence). In DNA, the CDR3 is TGTGCCAGTAGTACCGGGACAGGGGGCATCACCGGGGAGCTGTTTTTT. Encoded protein: CASSTGTGGITGELFF.

The rearrangement links TRBV5-1 to TRBJ2-1; the match to TRBD1 covers 10 bases. The CDR3 is made up of 15 amino acids. Germline trimming cut 4 bases from V and 9 bases from J; bases unmatched to any gene: 10. The germline V gene has CDR1 SGHRS and CDR2 YFSETQ. The DNA of the CDR3 is TGCGCCAGCAGCGAGGGACAGGGGTGGTCAAGTGAGCAGTTCTTC. This translates into CASSEGQGWSSEQFF.

V is TRBV2 and J is TRBJ2-5; D is perhaps TRBD1 (5 bases). In germline, CDR1 is SNHLY, CDR2 FYNNEI. The germline V and J ends were trimmed by 6 bases and 2 bases, with 10 bases remaining between them. The CDR3 length is 13 residues. CDR3 nucleotides: TGTGCCAGCAGCCCCAAGGGGCAAGAGACCCAGTACTTC. It encodes CASSPKGQETQYF.

The chain employs TRBV11-3 and TRBJ2-3; 9 bases map to TRBD2. Per the germline V gene, CDR1 is SGHNT and CDR2 is YENEEA. With V trimmed by 1 base and J by 2 bases, 4 bases remained unmatched. The CDR3 spans 16 residues. CDR3 region: CASSLVGGGATDTQYF. The CDR3 DNA reads as TGTGCCAGCAGCTTAGTTGGCGGGGGGGCCACAGATACGCAGTATTTT.

CDR3 nucleotides: TGTGCCAGCAGCTTGTGGGAGGGCACCGGGGAGCTGTTTTTT. Residues: CASSLWEGTGELFF. V gene TRBV5-6 combines with J gene TRBJ2-2, with 7 bases fitting TRBD2. The ends lost 1 base at V and 4 bases at J; junction bases unmatched: 1. Germline V gene sequence: CDR1 SGHDT, CDR2 YYEEEE. The CDR3 is 14 amino acids.

The rearrangement joins TRBV9 to TRBJ2-2; D may be TRBD2 (6 bases). CDR1 and CDR2 (germline): SGDLS, YYNGEE. The V gene lost 0 bases and the J gene lost 6 bases, with 15 bases spanning the gap. The CDR3 length is 16 residues. The CDR3 reads CASSVERVGGPGELFF. The CDR3 DNA is TGTGCCAGCAGCGTAGAGCGGGTGGGAGGCCCCGGGGAGCTGTTTTTT. Full variable domain (remainder filled in from reference TRBV9 and TRBJ2-2): DSGVTQTPKHLITATGQRVTLRCSPRSGDLSVYWYQQSLDQGLQFLIQYYNGEERAKGNILERFSAQQFPDLHSELNLSSLELGDSALYFCASSVERVGGPGELFFGEGSRLTVL.

The genes are TRBV7-9 and TRBJ2-3; maybe TRBD2 (5 bases). CDR1 and CDR2 from the germline V gene are SEHNR and FQNEAQ (reference sequence). The CDR3 spans 16 residues. Trimming left V 1 base short and J 1 base short, with 12 bases between. DNA for the CDR3: TGTGCCAGCAGCTTAGATGTCGGGCGGGGCACAGATACGCAGTATTTT. This translates into CASSLDVGRGTDTQYF.

The chain recombines TRBV28 with TRBJ2-6, with no clear D. The germline gives CDR1 MDHEN, CDR2 SYDVKM. This CDR3 is 13 amino acids long. Trimming left V 5 bases short and J 3 bases short, with 5 bases between. CDR3 DNA sequence: TGTGCCAGCAGTCCCTTTGGGGCCAACGTCCTGACTTTC. Protein product: CASSPFGANVLTF.

The V call is TRBV19, the J call TRBJ2-1; perhaps TRBD1 as D (5 bases). The CDR3 sequence is 18 residues long. Germline values: CDR1 LNHDA, CDR2 SQIVND (reference sequence). Trimming pared 3 bases from V and 3 bases from J, leaving 21 bases between. CDR3 amino acids: CASSIGAGQGIGYNEQFF. The CDR3 DNA is TGTGCCAGTAGTATTGGGGCCGGGCAGGGAATAGGCTACAATGAGCAGTTCTTC.

The genes are TRBV7-9 and TRBJ2-7; D is perhaps TRBD1 (5 bases). Germline CDR1 and CDR2: SEHNR and FQNEAQ (reference sequence). V was cut by 2 bases and J by 6 bases, with 5 bases left in between. The CDR3 length is 11 residues. The CDR3 sequence: CASSLRGEQYF. CDR3 DNA: TGTGCCAGCAGCTTAAGGGGCGAGCAGTACTTC.

About this clone itself: The junction shows a germline mismatch at one end, possibly a read error. V is TRBV18 and J is TRBJ2-7; D is unclear. The CDR3 is 13 residues long. Germline-derived CDR1 and CDR2 are KGHSH and LQKENI. The DNA for the CDR3 is TGTGCCAGCTCACCCCGGGTCTCCTCCGAGCAGTACTTC. This encodes CASSPRVSSEQYF.

The chain links TRBV7-8 to TRBJ2-5; possible D gene TRBD1, 5 bases. This CDR3 comprises 14 residues. Germline assignment: CDR1 SGHVS and CDR2 FQNEAQ. Trimming pared 7 bases from V and 0 bases from J, leaving 12 bases between. In DNA form, the CDR3 reads TGTGCCAGCACGGACAAGGGGTACCAAGAGACCCAGTACTTC. Translation: CASTDKGYQETQYF.